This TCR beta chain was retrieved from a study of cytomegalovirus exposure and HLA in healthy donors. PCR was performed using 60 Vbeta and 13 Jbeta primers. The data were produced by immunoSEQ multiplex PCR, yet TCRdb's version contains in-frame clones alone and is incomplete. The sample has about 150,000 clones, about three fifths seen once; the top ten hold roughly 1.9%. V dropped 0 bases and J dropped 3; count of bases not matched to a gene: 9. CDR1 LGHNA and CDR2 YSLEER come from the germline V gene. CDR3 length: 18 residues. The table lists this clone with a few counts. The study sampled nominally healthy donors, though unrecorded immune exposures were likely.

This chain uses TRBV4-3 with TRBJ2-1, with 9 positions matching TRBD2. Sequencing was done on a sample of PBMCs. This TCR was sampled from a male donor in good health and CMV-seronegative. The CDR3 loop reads CASSQDLGLAGFYNEQFF. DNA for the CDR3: TGCGCCAGCAGCCAAGATTTGGGGCTAGCGGGGTTCTACAATGAGCAGTTCTTC.